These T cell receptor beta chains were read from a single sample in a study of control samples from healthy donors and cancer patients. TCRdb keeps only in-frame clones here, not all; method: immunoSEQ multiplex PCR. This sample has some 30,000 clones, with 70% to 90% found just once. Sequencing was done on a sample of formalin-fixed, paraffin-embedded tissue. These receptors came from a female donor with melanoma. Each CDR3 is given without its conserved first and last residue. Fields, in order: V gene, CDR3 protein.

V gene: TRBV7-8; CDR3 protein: ASRSGTGRETQY
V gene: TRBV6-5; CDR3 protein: ASSYSGATRETQY
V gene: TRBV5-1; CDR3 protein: ASTRDRVETQY
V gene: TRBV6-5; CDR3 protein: ASMRREQY
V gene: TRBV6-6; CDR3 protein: ASRPSGGDSEQF
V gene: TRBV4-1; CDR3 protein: ASSQVSGPLSYGYT
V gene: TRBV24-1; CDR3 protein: ATSDALMDTQY
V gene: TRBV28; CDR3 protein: ASRWGVRNTEAF
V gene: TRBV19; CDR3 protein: ASSTQGHQPQH
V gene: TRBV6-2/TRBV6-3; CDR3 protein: ASSLDTGNTIY
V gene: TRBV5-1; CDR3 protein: ASSLGTGKTQY
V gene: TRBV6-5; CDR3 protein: ASSYVRRAADEQF